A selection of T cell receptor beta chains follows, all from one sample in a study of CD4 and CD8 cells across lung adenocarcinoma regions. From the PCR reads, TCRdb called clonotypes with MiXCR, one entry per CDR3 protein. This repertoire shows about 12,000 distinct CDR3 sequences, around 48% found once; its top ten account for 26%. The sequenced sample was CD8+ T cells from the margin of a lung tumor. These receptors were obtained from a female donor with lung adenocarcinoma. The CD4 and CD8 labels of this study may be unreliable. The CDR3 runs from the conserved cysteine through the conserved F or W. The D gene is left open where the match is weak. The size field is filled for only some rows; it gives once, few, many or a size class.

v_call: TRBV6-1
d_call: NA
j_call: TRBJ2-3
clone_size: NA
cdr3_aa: CASGARGHRAPETQYF
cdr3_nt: TGTGCCAGCGGTGCGCGCGGGCACCGTGCCCCAGAGACGCAGTATTTT

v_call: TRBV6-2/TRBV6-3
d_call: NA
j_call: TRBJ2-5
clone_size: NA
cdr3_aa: CASSPPDGNIQETQYF
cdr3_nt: TGTGCCAGCAGTCCACCGGACGGCAACATCCAAGAGACCCAGTACTTC

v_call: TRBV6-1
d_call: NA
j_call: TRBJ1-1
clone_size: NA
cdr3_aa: CASSGANSEAFF
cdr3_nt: TGTGCCAGCAGTGGAGCAAACAGCGAAGCTTTCTTT

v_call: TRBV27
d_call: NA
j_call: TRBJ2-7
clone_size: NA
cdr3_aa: CASSLSALGEQYF
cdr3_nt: TGTGCCAGCAGTTTATCGGCCCTCGGTGAGCAGTACTTC

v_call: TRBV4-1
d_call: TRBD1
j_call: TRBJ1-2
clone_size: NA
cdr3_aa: CASSHPRGAGDRYGYTF
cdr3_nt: TGCGCCAGCAGCCATCCCAGGGGGGCAGGGGATCGCTATGGCTACACCTTC

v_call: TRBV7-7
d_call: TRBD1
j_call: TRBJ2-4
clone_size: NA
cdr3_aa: CVRGLRGKNIQYF
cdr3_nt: TGTGTCAGGGGGCTGAGAGGCAAAAACATTCAGTACTTC

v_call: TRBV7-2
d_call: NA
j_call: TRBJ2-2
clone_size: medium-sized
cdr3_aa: CATPGQTNTGELFF
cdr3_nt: TGTGCCACCCCAGGACAGACGAACACCGGGGAGCTGTTTTTT

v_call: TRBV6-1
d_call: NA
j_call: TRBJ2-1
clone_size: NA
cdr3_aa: CASRLSGASADEQFF
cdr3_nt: TGTGCCAGCAGACTCTCGGGGGCTAGCGCAGATGAGCAGTTCTTT

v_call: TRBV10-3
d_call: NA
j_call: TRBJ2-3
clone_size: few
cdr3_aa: CATRPGELANTGEQYF
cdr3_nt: TGTGCCACGAGGCCGGGGGAACTCGCGAACACCGGGGAGCAGTATTTT

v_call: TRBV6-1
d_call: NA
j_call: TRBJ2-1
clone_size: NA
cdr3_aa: CARGFPGVSGNAQFF
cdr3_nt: TGTGCCAGGGGCTTCCCGGGGGTGAGCGGAAATGCGCAGTTTTTT

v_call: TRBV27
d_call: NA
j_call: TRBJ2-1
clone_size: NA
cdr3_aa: CASTLTLALGSDEQFF
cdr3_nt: TGTGCCAGCACTCTAACACTAGCCTTGGGGTCGGATGAGCAGTTCTTC

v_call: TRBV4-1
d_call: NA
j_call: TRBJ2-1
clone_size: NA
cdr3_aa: CASSQDSGEQFF
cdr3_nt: TGCGCCAGCAGCCAAGATTCGGGTGAGCAGTTCTTC

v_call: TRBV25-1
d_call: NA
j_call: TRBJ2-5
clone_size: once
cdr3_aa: CASSESPRETQYF
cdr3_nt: TGTGCCAGCAGTGAATCCCCTAGAGAGACCCAGTACTTC

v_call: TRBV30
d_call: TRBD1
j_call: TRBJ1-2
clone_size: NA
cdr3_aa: CAGPGTGYGYTF
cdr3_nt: TGTGCCGGGCCCGGGACAGGGTATGGCTACACCTTC

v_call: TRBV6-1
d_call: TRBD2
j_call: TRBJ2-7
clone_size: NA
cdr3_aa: CASRGTSGEDYEQYF
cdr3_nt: TGTGCCAGCAGGGGGACTAGCGGGGAGGACTACGAGCAGTACTTC

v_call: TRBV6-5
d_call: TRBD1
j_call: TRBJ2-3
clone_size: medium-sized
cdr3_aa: CASSYRDRGTDTQYF
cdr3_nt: TGTGCCAGCAGTTACAGGGACAGGGGAACAGATACGCAGTATTTT

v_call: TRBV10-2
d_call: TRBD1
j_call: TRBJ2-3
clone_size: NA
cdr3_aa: CASAGGRGPETQYF
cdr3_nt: TGCGCGAGCGCAGGGGGCAGGGGCCCAGAGACGCAGTATTTC

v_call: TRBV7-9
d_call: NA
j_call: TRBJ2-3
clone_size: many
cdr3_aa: CASSRLGESTDTQYF
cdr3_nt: TGTGCCAGCAGCCGCCTAGGGGAGAGCACAGATACGCAGTATTTT

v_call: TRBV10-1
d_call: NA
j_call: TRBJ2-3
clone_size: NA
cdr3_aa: CASNPVSRNAQYF
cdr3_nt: TGCGCCAGCAACCCTGTGAGCAGAAATGCGCAGTACTTT

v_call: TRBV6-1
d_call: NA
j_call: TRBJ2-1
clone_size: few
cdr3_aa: CASSEAVVNSGYEQFF
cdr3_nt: TGTGCCAGCAGTGAAGCGGTCGTAAATTCGGGCTATGAGCAGTTCTTC

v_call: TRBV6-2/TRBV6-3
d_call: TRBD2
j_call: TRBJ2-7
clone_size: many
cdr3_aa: CASSGTSLYEQYF
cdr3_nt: TGTGCCAGCAGTGGGACTAGTCTCTACGAGCAGTACTTC

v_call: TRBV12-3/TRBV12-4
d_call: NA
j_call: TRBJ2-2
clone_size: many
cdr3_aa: CASSSEGPRELFF
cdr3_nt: TGTGCCAGCAGTTCGGAGGGTCCGAGGGAGCTGTTTTTT

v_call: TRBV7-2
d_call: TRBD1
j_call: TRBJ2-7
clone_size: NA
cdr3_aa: CASSPVPDRVRYEQYF
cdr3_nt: TGTGCCAGCAGCCCGGTGCCGGACAGGGTACGGTACGAGCAGTACTTC

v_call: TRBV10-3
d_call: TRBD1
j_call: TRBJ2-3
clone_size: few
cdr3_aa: CAIRLGQVQDTQYF
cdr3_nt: TGTGCCATCAGGTTGGGACAGGTCCAAGATACGCAGTATTTT

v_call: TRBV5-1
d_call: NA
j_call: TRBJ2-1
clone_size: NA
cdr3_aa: CASSLKADRHEQFF
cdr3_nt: TGCGCCAGCAGCTTAAAGGCGGACCGCCACGAGCAGTTCTTC

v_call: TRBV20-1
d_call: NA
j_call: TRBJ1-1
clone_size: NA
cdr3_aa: CSAPTEQVNTEAFF
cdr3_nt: TGCAGTGCCCCGACAGAGCAAGTGAACACTGAAGCTTTCTTT

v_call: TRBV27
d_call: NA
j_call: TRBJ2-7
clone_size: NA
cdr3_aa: CASSWGQGRWPYEQYF
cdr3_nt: TGTGCCAGCAGTTGGGGGCAGGGGCGGTGGCCCTACGAGCAGTACTTC

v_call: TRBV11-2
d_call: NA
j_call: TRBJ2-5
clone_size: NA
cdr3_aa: CASSLGSRGTQETQYF
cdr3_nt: TGTGCCAGCAGCTTGGGGTCCAGGGGTACACAAGAGACCCAGTACTTC

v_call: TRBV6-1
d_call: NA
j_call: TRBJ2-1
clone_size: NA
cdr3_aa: CARRFHAVSGDTQFF
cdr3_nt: TGTGCCCGCAGATTCCACGCGGTTAGCGGCGATACGCAGTTCTTC

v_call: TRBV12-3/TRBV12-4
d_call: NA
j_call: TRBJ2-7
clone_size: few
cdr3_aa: CASSVGDRSLGEQYF
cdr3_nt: TGTGCCAGCAGCGTAGGAGACAGGTCCTTGGGTGAGCAGTACTTC

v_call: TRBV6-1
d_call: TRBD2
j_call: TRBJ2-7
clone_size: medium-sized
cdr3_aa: CASSGRTSGGFHEQYF
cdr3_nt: TGTGCCAGCAGTGGACGGACTAGCGGGGGTTTCCACGAGCAGTACTTC

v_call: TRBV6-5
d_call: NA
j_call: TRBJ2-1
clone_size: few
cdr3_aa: CASSYTGATVHNEQFF
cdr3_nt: TGTGCCAGCAGTTACACGGGGGCAACAGTACACAATGAGCAGTTCTTC

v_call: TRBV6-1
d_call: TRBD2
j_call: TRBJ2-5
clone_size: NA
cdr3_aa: CARGRGGGGQDTQYF
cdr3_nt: TGTGCCAGGGGGCGGGGGGGCGGCGGCCAAGATACCCAGTATTTC

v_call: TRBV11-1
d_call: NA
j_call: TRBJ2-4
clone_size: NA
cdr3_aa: CAICRVGGLRAKNIQYF
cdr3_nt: TGTGCCATCTGCCGCGTGGGGGGGCTGAGAGCCAAAAACATTCAGTACTTT

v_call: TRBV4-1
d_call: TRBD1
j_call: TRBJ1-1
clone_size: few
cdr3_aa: CASSQDRVMNTEAFF
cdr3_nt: TGCGCCAGCAGCCAGGACAGGGTAATGAACACTGAAGCTTTCTTT

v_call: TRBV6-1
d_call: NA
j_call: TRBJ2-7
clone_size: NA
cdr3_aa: CASSEDYRSSYEQYF
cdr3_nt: TGTGCCAGCAGTGAAGACTACCGAAGCTCCTACGAGCAGTACTTC

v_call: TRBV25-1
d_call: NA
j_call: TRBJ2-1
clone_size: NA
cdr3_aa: CASSPLGQSVSYNKQFF
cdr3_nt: TGTGCCAGCAGCCCCCTCGGACAGTCTGTGTCCTACAATAAGCAGTTCTTC

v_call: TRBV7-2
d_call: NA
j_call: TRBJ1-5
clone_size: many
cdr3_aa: CASSPTGLLNQPQHF
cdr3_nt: TGTGCCAGCAGCCCGACGGGACTTCTCAATCAGCCCCAGCATTTT

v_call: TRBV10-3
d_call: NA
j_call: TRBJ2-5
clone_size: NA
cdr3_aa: CAISESDQETQYF
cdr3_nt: TGTGCCATCAGTGAGTCTGATCAAGAGACCCAGTACTTC

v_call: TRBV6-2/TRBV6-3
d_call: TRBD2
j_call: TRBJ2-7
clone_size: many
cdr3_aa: CASSRTGLAGSYEQYF
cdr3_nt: TGTGCCAGCAGCCGCACGGGACTAGCGGGGTCATACGAGCAGTACTTC

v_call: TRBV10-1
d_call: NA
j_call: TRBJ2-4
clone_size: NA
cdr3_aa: CASRGATNMQYF
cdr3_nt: TGCGCGAGCCGGGGAGCCACAAATATGCAGTACTTC

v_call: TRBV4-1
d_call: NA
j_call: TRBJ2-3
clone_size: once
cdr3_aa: CASSPWANPTDTQYF
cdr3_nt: TGCGCCAGCAGCCCTTGGGCCAACCCGACAGATACGCAGTATTTT

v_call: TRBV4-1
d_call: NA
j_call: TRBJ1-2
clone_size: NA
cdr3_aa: CASSQEGQGGYGYTF
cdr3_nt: TGCGCCAGCAGCCAAGAGGGGCAGGGTGGCTATGGCTACACCTTC

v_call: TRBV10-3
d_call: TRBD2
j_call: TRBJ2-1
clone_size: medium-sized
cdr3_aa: CAISDRQGGNEQFF
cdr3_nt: TGTGCCATCAGTGATAGGCAGGGAGGGAATGAGCAGTTCTTC

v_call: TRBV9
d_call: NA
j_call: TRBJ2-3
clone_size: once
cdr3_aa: CASSLRRGFSTDTQYF
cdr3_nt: TGTGCCAGCAGCTTGAGGCGGGGATTTAGCACAGATACGCAGTATTTT

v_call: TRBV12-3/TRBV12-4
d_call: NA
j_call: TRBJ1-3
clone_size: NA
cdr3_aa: CASSHRERSGNTIYF
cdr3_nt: TGTGCCAGCAGCCACAGGGAAAGATCTGGAAACACCATATATTTT

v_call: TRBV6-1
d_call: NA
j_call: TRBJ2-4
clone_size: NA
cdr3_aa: CASSEGGLGGGHKDTQYF
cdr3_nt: TGTGCCAGCAGTGAAGGGGGACTAGGGGGCGGGCACAAAGACACTCAGTACTTC

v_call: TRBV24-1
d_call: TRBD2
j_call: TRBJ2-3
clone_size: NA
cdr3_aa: CATSDSTSGGDTDTQYF
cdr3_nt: TGTGCCACCAGTGATTCGACTAGCGGGGGGGATACAGATACGCAGTATTTT

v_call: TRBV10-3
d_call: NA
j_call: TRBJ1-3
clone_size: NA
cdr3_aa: CAISSPGHSSGNTIYF
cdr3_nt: TGTGCCATCAGTTCACCGGGACATAGCTCTGGAAACACCATATATTTT

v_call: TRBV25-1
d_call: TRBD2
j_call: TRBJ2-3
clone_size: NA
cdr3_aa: CAGRGAKNTQYF
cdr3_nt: TGTGCGGGGCGGGGGGCCAAAAACACTCAGTATTTT

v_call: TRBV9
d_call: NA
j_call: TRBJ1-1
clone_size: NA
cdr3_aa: CASSAGLYNTEAFF
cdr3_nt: TGTGCCAGCAGCGCGGGACTCTATAACACTGAAGCTTTCTTT

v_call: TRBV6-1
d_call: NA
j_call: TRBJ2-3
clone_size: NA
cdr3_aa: CARKLAGRASDTQYF
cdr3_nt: TGTGCCAGGAAGCTGGCAGGGCGTGCCTCAGATACCCAGTATTTT

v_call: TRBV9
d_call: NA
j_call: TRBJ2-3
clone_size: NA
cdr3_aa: CASSDGLLHTDTQYF
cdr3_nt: TGTGCCAGCAGCGATGGACTATTACACACAGATACGCAGTATTTT

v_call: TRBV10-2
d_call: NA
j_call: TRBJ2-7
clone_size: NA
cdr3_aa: CASSNPQGTYEQYF
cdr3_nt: TGCGCCAGCAGTAATCCTCAGGGAACCTACGAGCAGTACTTC

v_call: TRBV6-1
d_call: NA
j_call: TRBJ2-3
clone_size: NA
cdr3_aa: CAGSQAVSTDTQYF
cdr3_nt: TGTGCGGGCAGCCAGGCTGTGAGCACAGATACGCAGTATTTT